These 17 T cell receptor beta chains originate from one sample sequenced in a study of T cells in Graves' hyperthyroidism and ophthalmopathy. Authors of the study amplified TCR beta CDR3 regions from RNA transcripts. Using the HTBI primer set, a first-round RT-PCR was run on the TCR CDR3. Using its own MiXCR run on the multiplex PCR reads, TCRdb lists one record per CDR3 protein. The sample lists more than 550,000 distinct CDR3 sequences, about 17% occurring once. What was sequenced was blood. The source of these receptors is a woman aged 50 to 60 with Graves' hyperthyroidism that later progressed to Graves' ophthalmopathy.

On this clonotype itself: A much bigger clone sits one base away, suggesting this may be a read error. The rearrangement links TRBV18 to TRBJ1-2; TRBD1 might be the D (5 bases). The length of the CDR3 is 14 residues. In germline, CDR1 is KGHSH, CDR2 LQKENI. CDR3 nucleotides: TGTGCCAACTCACCAGTGGAAGGGGTTTATGGCTACACCTTC. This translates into CANSPVEGVYGYTF.

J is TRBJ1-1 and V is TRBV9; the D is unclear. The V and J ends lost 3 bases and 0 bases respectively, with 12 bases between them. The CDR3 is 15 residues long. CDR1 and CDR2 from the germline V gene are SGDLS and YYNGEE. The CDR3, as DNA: TGTGCCAGCAGCGGAACCGGCGGGATGAACACTGAAGCTTTCTTT. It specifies CASSGTGGMNTEAFF.

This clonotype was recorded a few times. Here the CDR3 DNA reads TGCGCCAGCAGCCAAGGCCCCCTCCAAGCAGATACGCAGTATTTT. Encoded protein: CASSQGPLQADTQYF. The chain combines TRBV4-1 with TRBJ2-3, with no clear D. Germline V lookup: CDR1 MGHRA, CDR2 YSYEKL. This CDR3 is built from 15 residues. Trimming took off 1 base at V and 4 bases at J, with 12 bases between the two ends.

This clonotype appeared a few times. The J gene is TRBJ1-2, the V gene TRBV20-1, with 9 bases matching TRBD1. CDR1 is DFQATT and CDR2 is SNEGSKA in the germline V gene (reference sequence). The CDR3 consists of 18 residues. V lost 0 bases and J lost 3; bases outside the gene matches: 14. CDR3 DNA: TGCAGTGCTAGAGATGGGGGACAGGGCTGGGGTAAAGACTATGGCTACACCTTC. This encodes CSARDGGQGWGKDYGYTF.

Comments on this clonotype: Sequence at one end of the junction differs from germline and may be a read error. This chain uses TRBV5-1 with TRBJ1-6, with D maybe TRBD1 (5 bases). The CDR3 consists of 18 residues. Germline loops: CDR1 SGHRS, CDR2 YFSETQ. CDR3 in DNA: TGTGCCAGCAGCTTGCGACAGTCAGCAGGCTCCTATAATTCACCCCTCCACTTT. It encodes CASSLRQSAGSYNSPLHF.

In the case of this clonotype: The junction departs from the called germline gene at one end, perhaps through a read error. This chain's CDR3 is CASSLNSYNEEFF. CDR3 coding DNA: TGTGCCAGCAGTTTAAACAGTTACAATGAGGAGTTCTTC. The chain links TRBV12-3 or TRBV12-4 to TRBJ2-1; no firm D call. This CDR3 is 13 amino acids long.

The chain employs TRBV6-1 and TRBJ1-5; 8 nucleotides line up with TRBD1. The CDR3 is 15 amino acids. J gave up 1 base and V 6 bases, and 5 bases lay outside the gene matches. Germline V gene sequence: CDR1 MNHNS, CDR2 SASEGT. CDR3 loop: CASRQGQASNQPQHF. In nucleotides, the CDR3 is TGTGCCAGCAGGCAGGGACAGGCGAGCAATCAGCCCCAGCATTTT.

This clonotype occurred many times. The CDR3 coding sequence is TGTGCCAGCTTCCCGACAGAGAACACTGAAGCTTTCTTT. Translated: CASFPTENTEAFF. The chain is built from TRBV18 and TRBJ1-1, with TRBD1 as a possible D gene (5 bases). Trimming took 7 bases from V and 1 from J, leaving 10 bases between them. Germline V gene lookup returns CDR1 KGHSH and CDR2 LQKENI. This CDR3 has 13 residues.

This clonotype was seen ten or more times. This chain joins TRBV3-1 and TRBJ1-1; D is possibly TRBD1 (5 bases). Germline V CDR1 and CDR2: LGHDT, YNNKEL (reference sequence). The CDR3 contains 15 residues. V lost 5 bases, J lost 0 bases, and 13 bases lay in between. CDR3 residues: CASSLGAGMNTEAFF. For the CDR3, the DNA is TGTGCCAGCAGCTTAGGGGCAGGGATGAACACTGAAGCTTTCTTT.

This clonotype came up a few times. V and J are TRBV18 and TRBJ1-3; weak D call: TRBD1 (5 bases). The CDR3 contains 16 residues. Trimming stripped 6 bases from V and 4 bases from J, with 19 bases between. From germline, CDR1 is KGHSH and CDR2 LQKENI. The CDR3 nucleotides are TGTGCCAGCTCCCCCTCTCGAGGGGCGGCGGGAAACACCATATATTTT. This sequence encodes CASSPSRGAAGNTIYF.

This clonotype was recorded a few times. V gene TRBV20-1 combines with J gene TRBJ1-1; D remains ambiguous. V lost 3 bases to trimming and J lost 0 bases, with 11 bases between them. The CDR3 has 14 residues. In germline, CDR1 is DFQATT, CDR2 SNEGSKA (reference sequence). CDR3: CSARGIHMNTEAFF. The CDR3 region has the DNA TGCAGTGCTAGGGGCATACACATGAACACTGAAGCTTTCTTT.

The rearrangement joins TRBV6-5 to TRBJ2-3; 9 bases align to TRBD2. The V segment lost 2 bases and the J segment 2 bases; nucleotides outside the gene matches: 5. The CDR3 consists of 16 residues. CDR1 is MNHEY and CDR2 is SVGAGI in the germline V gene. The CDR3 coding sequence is TGTGCCAGCAGTTACCGAGGCGGGGGGGTCACAGATACGCAGTATTTT. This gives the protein CASSYRGGGVTDTQYF.

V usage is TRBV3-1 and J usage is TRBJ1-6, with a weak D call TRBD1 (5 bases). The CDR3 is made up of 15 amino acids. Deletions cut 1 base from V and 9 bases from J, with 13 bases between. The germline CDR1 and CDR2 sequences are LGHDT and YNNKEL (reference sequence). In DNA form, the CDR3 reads TGTGCCAGCAGCCAAGGACCGTCCGGGGGTTCACCCCTCCACTTT. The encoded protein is CASSQGPSGGSPLHF.

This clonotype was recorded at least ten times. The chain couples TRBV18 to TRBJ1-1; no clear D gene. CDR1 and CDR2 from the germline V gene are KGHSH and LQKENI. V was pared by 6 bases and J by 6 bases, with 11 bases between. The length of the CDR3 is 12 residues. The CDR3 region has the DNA TGTGCCAGCTCCCTTGGCGCGCCTGAAGCTTTCTTT. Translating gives CASSLGAPEAFF.

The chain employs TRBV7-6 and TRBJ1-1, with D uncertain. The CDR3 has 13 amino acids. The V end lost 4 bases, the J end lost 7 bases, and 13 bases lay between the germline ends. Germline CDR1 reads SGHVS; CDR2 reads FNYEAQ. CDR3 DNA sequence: TGTGCCAGCAGCTCCCTATCCGGGGTTGAAGCTTTCTTT. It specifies CASSSLSGVEAFF.

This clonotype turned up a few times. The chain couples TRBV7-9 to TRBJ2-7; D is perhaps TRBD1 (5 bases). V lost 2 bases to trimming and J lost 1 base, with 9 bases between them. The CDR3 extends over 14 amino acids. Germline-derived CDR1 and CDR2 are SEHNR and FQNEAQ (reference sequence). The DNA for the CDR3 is TGTGCCAGCAGCTTACAACAGGCATCCTACGAGCAGTACTTC. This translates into CASSLQQASYEQYF.

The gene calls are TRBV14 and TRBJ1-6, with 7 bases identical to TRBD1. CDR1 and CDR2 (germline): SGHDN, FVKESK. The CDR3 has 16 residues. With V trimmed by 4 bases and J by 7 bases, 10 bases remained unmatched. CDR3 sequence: CASSRPRQGGNSPLHF. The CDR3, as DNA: TGTGCCAGCAGCCGACCGCGACAGGGTGGAAATTCACCCCTCCACTTT.